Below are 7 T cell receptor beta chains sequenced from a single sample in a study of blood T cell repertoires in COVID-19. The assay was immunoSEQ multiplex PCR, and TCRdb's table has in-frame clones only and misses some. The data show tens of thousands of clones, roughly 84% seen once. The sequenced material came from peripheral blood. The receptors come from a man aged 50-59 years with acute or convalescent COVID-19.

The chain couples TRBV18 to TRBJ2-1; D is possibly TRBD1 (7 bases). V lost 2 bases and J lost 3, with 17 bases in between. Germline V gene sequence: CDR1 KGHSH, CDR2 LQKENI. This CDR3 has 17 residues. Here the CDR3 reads CASSPRTTGDFYNEQFF. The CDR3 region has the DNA TGTGCCAGCTCACCAAGGACTACAGGGGATTTCTACAATGAGCAGTTCTTC. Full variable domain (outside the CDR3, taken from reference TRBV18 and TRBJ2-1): NAGVMQNPRHLVRRRGQEARLRCSPMKGHSHVYWYRQLPEEGLKFMVYLQKENIIDESGMPKERFSAEFPKEGPSILRIQQVVRGDSAAYFCASSPRTTGDFYNEQFFGPGTRLTVL.

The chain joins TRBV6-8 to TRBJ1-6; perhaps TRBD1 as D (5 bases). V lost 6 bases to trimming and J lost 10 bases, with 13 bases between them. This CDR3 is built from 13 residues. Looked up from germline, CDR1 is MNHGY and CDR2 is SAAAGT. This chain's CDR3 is CASRTGISSPLHF. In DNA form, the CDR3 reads TGTGCCAGCAGAACAGGAATCTCCTCACCCCTCCACTTT.

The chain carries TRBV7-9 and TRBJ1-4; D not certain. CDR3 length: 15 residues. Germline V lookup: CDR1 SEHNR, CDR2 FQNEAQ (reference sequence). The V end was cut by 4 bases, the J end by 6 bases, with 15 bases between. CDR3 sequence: CASSSTSRRDEKLFF. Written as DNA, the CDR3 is TGTGCCAGCAGCTCGACCTCCCGGAGGGATGAAAAACTGTTTTTT.

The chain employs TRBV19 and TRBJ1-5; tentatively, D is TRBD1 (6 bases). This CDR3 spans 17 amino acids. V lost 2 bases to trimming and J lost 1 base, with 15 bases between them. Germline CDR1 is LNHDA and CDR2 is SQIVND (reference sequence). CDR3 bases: TGTGCCAGTAGTATACTCCGGGGGGCAGGGAGCAATCAGCCCCAGCATTTT. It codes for CASSILRGAGSNQPQHF.

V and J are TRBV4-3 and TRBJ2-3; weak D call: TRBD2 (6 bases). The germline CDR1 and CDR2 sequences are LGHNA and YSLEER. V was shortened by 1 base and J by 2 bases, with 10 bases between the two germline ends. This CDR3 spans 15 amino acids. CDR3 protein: CASSQVGTFTDTQYF. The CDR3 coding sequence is TGCGCCAGCAGCCAAGTGGGGACTTTCACAGATACGCAGTATTTT.

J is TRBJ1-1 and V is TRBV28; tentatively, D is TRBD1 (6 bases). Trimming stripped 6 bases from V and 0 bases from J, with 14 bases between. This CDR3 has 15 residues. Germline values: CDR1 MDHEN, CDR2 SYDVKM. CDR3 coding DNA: TGTGCCAGCAGGCCATCAGGGGCTGTGAACACTGAAGCTTTCTTT. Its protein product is CASRPSGAVNTEAFF.

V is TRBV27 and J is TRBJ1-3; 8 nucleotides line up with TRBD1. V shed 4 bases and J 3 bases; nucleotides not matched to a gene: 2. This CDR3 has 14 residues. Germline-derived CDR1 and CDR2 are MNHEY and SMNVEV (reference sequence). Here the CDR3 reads CASSSGTGGNTIYF. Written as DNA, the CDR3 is TGTGCCAGCAGTTCCGGGACAGGTGGAAACACCATATATTTT.